Listed below are T cell receptor beta chains from one sample, sequenced in a study of B cell selection in AIRE deficiency. The method was immunoSEQ multiplex PCR; TCRdb's version includes in-frame clones alone and lacks a portion of them. Among roughly 22,000 clones, approximately 94% were seen once, and the ten largest hold approximately 2%. Sample: Tregs sorted from PBMCs. These receptors came from a human donor with AIRE deficiency. The CDR3 runs from the conserved cysteine through the conserved F or W. Each record gives: clone size, D gene, V gene, J gene, CDR3 DNA, CDR3 protein. The D gene is left open where the match is weak. Size values are once, few and many counts, or a class for expanded clones, and some rows have none.

clone size: -
D gene: TRBD2
V gene: TRBV28
J gene: TRBJ2-3
CDR3 DNA: TGTGCCAGCAGCGGACTAGCGGGAGGCACAGATACGCAGTATTTT
CDR3 protein: CASSGLAGGTDTQYF

clone size: -
D gene: -
V gene: TRBV29-1
J gene: TRBJ1-1
CDR3 DNA: TGCAGCGTTGCTTACGGGGGTTGGACTGAAGCTTTCTTT
CDR3 protein: CSVAYGGWTEAFF

clone size: -
D gene: TRBD1
V gene: TRBV4-1
J gene: TRBJ2-7
CDR3 DNA: TGCGCCAGCAGCCAAGACAAGAAGGGACAGGGGTTCGACGAGCAGTACTTC
CDR3 protein: CASSQDKKGQGFDEQYF

clone size: -
D gene: TRBD1
V gene: TRBV9
J gene: TRBJ2-2
CDR3 DNA: TGTGCCAGCAGCGTAAAAAGTATAGGGACAGGGAACACCGGGGAGCTGTTTTTT
CDR3 protein: CASSVKSIGTGNTGELFF

clone size: -
D gene: -
V gene: TRBV4-3
J gene: TRBJ2-7
CDR3 DNA: TGCGCCAGCAGCCAAGAGGTATTCTCCTACGAGCAGTACTTC
CDR3 protein: CASSQEVFSYEQYF

clone size: -
D gene: -
V gene: TRBV11-3
J gene: TRBJ2-1
CDR3 DNA: TGTGCCAGCAGCAAACGACACCATTCGAGCTCCTACAATGAGCAGTTCTTC
CDR3 protein: CASSKRHHSSSYNEQFF

clone size: -
D gene: -
V gene: TRBV7-9
J gene: TRBJ2-2
CDR3 DNA: TGTGCCAGCAGCTTTCGTCCTAACACCGGGGAGCTGTTTTTT
CDR3 protein: CASSFRPNTGELFF

clone size: -
D gene: -
V gene: TRBV5-1
J gene: TRBJ2-5
CDR3 DNA: TGCGCCAGCAGCTCCTCGAGACAATGGGCGGAGACCCAGTACTTC
CDR3 protein: CASSSSRQWAETQYF

clone size: -
D gene: TRBD2
V gene: TRBV10-3
J gene: TRBJ2-2
CDR3 DNA: TGTGCCTTTCGGGGGGATAACACCGGGGAGCTGTTTTTT
CDR3 protein: CAFRGDNTGELFF

clone size: few
D gene: -
V gene: TRBV5-1
J gene: TRBJ1-5
CDR3 DNA: TGCGCCAGCAGCTTGGCCGGCAGGGTTAATCAGCCCCAGCATTTT
CDR3 protein: CASSLAGRVNQPQHF

clone size: -
D gene: -
V gene: TRBV2
J gene: TRBJ2-1
CDR3 DNA: TGTGCCAGCAGCAGGGTAGGCAATGAGCAGTTCTTC
CDR3 protein: CASSRVGNEQFF

clone size: once
D gene: TRBD1
V gene: TRBV11-2
J gene: TRBJ1-2
CDR3 DNA: TGTGCCAGCAGCTTAACGGGACAGGGGTATGGCTACACCTTC
CDR3 protein: CASSLTGQGYGYTF

clone size: -
D gene: -
V gene: TRBV6-6
J gene: TRBJ2-7
CDR3 DNA: TGTGCCAGCAGTTATAAGGTGCAGGGAGGAGACGAGCAGTACTTC
CDR3 protein: CASSYKVQGGDEQYF

clone size: -
D gene: -
V gene: TRBV2
J gene: TRBJ1-1
CDR3 DNA: TGTGCCAGCAAAGAGTGGGACCTGAACACTGAAGCTTTCTTT
CDR3 protein: CASKEWDLNTEAFF

clone size: -
D gene: -
V gene: TRBV6-5
J gene: TRBJ2-1
CDR3 DNA: TGTGCCAGCAGCCCCACTAGGGGGGGATACAATGAGCAGTTCTTC
CDR3 protein: CASSPTRGGYNEQFF

clone size: -
D gene: -
V gene: TRBV4-1
J gene: TRBJ2-3
CDR3 DNA: TGCGCCAGCAGCCAAGATATAGCTATTGGATCTAGCACAGATACGCAGTATTTT
CDR3 protein: CASSQDIAIGSSTDTQYF

clone size: -
D gene: TRBD2
V gene: TRBV27
J gene: TRBJ2-2
CDR3 DNA: TGTGCCAGCAGTTTATGGGCGGGAGGGAACGGGGAGCTGTTTTTT
CDR3 protein: CASSLWAGGNGELFF

clone size: -
D gene: -
V gene: TRBV5-1
J gene: TRBJ1-2
CDR3 DNA: TGCGCCAGCAGCCCGACAGATAGCAGTGGCTACACCTTC
CDR3 protein: CASSPTDSSGYTF

clone size: -
D gene: -
V gene: TRBV6-1
J gene: TRBJ1-2
CDR3 DNA: TGTGCCAGCAGCCGAGCAGGTGACAGGCCCTCTGGCTACACCTTC
CDR3 protein: CASSRAGDRPSGYTF

clone size: -
D gene: -
V gene: TRBV19
J gene: TRBJ2-7
CDR3 DNA: TGTGCCAGTAGTATTCAGGCGGGCCCCTACGAGCAGTACTTC
CDR3 protein: CASSIQAGPYEQYF

clone size: -
D gene: TRBD2
V gene: TRBV5-1
J gene: TRBJ2-1
CDR3 DNA: TGCGCCAGCAGCTTTGGTCCGGGACTAGCGGGCATTCCGGAGCAGTTCTTC
CDR3 protein: CASSFGPGLAGIPEQFF

clone size: -
D gene: -
V gene: TRBV7-9
J gene: TRBJ1-3
CDR3 DNA: TGTGCCAGCAGCTTGGGGGGTTGGGCCTCTGGAAACACCATATATTTT
CDR3 protein: CASSLGGWASGNTIYF

clone size: few
D gene: -
V gene: TRBV9
J gene: TRBJ2-7
CDR3 DNA: TGTGCCAGCAGCGTATTCGTAGCGGAAGTCCACGAGCAGTACTTC
CDR3 protein: CASSVFVAEVHEQYF

clone size: few
D gene: -
V gene: TRBV27
J gene: TRBJ2-1
CDR3 DNA: TGTGCCAGCAGTTTAATTCCTAGGGGCCACAATGAGCAGTTCTTC
CDR3 protein: CASSLIPRGHNEQFF

clone size: once
D gene: TRBD1
V gene: TRBV7-9
J gene: TRBJ2-3
CDR3 DNA: TGTGCCAGCAGCAGGACAGGAGGCACAGATACGCAGTATTTT
CDR3 protein: CASSRTGGTDTQYF

clone size: -
D gene: -
V gene: TRBV7-2
J gene: TRBJ2-3
CDR3 DNA: TGTGCCAGCAGCTCCCTCCCGACAGGTCTCACAGATACGCAGTATTTT
CDR3 protein: CASSSLPTGLTDTQYF